The 3 T cell receptor beta chains below all came from one sample that was sequenced in a study of regulatory T cells in long-lasting Graves disease. Noted time point: newly diagnosed GD, antithyroid drugs for less than 3 months. Following extraction of RNA from PBMCs, that RNA was used to make the TCR library. Arm-PCR of CDR3 regions and iRepertoire HTBI primers were used to build TCR beta libraries. Via MiXCR, TCRdb re-called the multiplex PCR reads, giving one row per CDR3 protein. The sample shows 520,000 or so distinct CDR3 sequences, 9.5% to 15% of them seen only once. The data were also submitted as part of a second study, on T cells in Graves' hyperthyroidism and ophthalmopathy.

The sample here was peripheral blood mononuclear cells (PBMCs), taken at new diagnosis, from a patient treated with antithyroid drugs. The source of these receptors is a woman aged 25 to 39 with Graves disease.

CDR3 sequence reads: CASRLGRLAGGTDTQYF. CDR3 in DNA: TGTGCCAGCAGGTTGGGGAGACTAGCGGGAGGGACAGATACGCAGTATTTT. This chain uses TRBV7-8 with TRBJ2-3, with 14 nucleotides matching TRBD2. Germline V gene sequence: CDR1 SGHVS, CDR2 FQNEAQ. The ends lost 6 bases at V and 3 bases at J; junction bases unmatched: 8. The CDR3 loop spans 17 amino acids.

With regard to this clonotype: With a much larger clone just one base away, this may be a read error. Because the CDR3 is missing its conserved closing phenylalanine or tryptophan, this is likely a read error. J is TRBJ2-5 and V is TRBV3-1; tentatively, D is TRBD2 (6 bases). Trimming shortened V by 0 bases and J by 11 bases, and 13 bases separated the two germline ends. Germline CDR1 reads LGHDT; CDR2 reads YNNKEL (reference sequence). This CDR3 comprises 13 residues. The CDR3 loop is CASSQDVGREQYS. Here the CDR3 DNA reads TGTGCCAGCAGCCAAGATGTGGGCCGGGAGCAGTACTCC.

The chain links TRBV19 to TRBJ2-1; D is perhaps TRBD2 (5 bases). Germline V lookup: CDR1 LNHDA, CDR2 SQIVND (reference sequence). The CDR3 consists of 12 residues. V lost 3 bases and J 8 bases, leaving 8 bases between the germline ends. CDR3 amino acids: CASSIRGYEQFF. Written as DNA, the CDR3 is TGTGCCAGTAGTATCAGAGGGTATGAGCAGTTCTTC.